The rows below give T cell receptor beta chains drawn from one sample of a study of T cells after posttransplantation cyclophosphamide. Clones were sequenced by immunoSEQ multiplex PCR, and TCRdb holds only the in-frame ones, with some missing. The sample has some 64,000 clones; approximately 92% are singletons. Specimen: PBMCs. The receptors were sampled from a woman between 25 and 40 years old in good health and a related stem cell transplant donor. Both conserved end residues are part of each CDR3. The D gene is left open where the match is weak. The size field is filled for only some rows; it gives once, few, many or a size class.

>TRBV25-1|TRBJ2-7|TRBD1|-
TGTGCCAGCAGGGAGACAGGGGGCTACTACGAGCAGTACTTC
CASRETGGYYEQYF
>TRBV19|TRBJ1-5|-|-
TGTGCCAGTAGTCTCTCAGGCCGCCCAAGGGACCAGCCCCAGCATTTT
CASSLSGRPRDQPQHF
>TRBV19|TRBJ1-5|TRBD1|-
TGTGCCAGTAGTGTCGGGACAGGGTCATTGGCCCAGCATTTT
CASSVGTGSLAQHF
>TRBV19|TRBJ1-1|TRBD1|-
TGTGCCAGTAGTGAGTATTTTCCAGGACAGGGGAAGAACACTGAAGCTTTCTTT
CASSEYFPGQGKNTEAFF
>TRBV18|TRBJ1-4|-|once
TGTGCCAGCTCATACACCTCGGCAGGGGCGGAAAAACTGTTTTTT
CASSYTSAGAEKLFF
>TRBV7-9|TRBJ1-3|-|-
TGTGCCAGCAGCTTAACAGACTCTGGAAACACCATATATTTT
CASSLTDSGNTIYF
>TRBV7-3|TRBJ1-2|-|few
TGTGCCAGCAGCCCGGACCGTAACTATGGCTACACCTTC
CASSPDRNYGYTF
>TRBV29-1|TRBJ1-2|-|-
TGCAGCGTACTACAGGGCGGGGGCTACACCTTC
CSVLQGGGYTF
>TRBV7-9|TRBJ2-3|TRBD2|once
TGTGCCAGCAGCTTAGAAGTGGGGGGGAGCACAGATACGCAGTATTTT
CASSLEVGGSTDTQYF
>TRBV7-8|TRBJ1-6|TRBD1|-
TGTGCCAGCAGCGGACAGGGGGGCGATAATTCACCCCTCCACTTT
CASSGQGGDNSPLHF
>TRBV7-9|TRBJ1-2|TRBD1|-
TGTGCCAGCAGCTTAGGGGGACAGGACTTCTATGGCTACACCTTC
CASSLGGQDFYGYTF
>TRBV7-2|TRBJ2-1|-|once
TGTGCCAGCAGCTTAACAGGGGGGGCCAATGAGCAGTTCTTC
CASSLTGGANEQFF
>TRBV6-5|TRBJ2-7|-|-
TGTGCCAGCAGTTACTCTGACGGCTACGAGCAGTACTTC
CASSYSDGYEQYF
>TRBV7-9|TRBJ1-1|-|-
TGTGCCAGCAGCTTAGCGTATTGGGCAGACACTGAAGCTTTCTTT
CASSLAYWADTEAFF
>TRBV13|TRBJ1-5|TRBD1|-
TGTGCCAGCAGCAGGACAGGGGAAGGCAATCAGCCCCAGCATTTT
CASSRTGEGNQPQHF
>TRBV11-2|TRBJ1-6|-|-
TGTGCCAGCAGCCCACTCCTCAATTCACCCCTCCACTTT
CASSPLLNSPLHF
>TRBV6-4|TRBJ2-1|-|-
TGTGCCAGCAGCGAGGGGGGGGGCCTACTCGATGAGCAGTTCTTC
CASSEGGGLLDEQFF
>TRBV6-5|TRBJ2-1|-|-
TGTGCCAGCAGTTACAGAACTTCACGGTACAATGAGCAGTTCTTC
CASSYRTSRYNEQFF
>TRBV19|TRBJ1-1|TRBD1|-
TGTGCCAGTAGTCAGGGGGTGAACACTGAAGCTTTCTTT
CASSQGVNTEAFF
>TRBV6-1|TRBJ2-7|TRBD2|-
TGTGCCAGCAGGAAGTGGGGACTAAACGACGAGCAGTACTTC
CASRKWGLNDEQYF
>TRBV6-6|TRBJ1-1|-|-
TGTGCCAGCAGCCCCCGGGGGGGGGACACTGAAGCTTTCTTT
CASSPRGGDTEAFF
>TRBV4-3|TRBJ1-1|-|-
TGCGCCAGCAGCCAAGACCAAATAGCCACTGAAGCTTTCTTT
CASSQDQIATEAFF
>TRBV10-3|TRBJ1-3|TRBD1|once
TGTGCCATCAGTGGGACAGGGACCTCTGGAAACACCATATATTTT
CAISGTGTSGNTIYF
>TRBV19|TRBJ1-1|-|-
TGTGCCAGTAGTATAGAAGGTTACCCTTACACTGAAGCTTTCTTT
CASSIEGYPYTEAFF
>TRBV4-1|TRBJ1-4|-|-
TGCGCCAGCAGCCAAGTCCCCGCGGGGGGGTACGAGGAAAAACTGTTTTTT
CASSQVPAGGYEEKLFF
>TRBV6-5|TRBJ2-7|-|once
TGTGCCAGCAGTTACTCTGGGGCTACTCTCTACGAGCAGTACTTC
CASSYSGATLYEQYF
>TRBV6-6|TRBJ1-1|-|-
TGTGCCAGCAGGTCTAATATAGAAGCTTTCTTT
CASRSNIEAFF
>TRBV4-1|TRBJ2-2|-|-
TGCGCCAGCAGCCAGGGTCAGAACACCGGGGAGCTGTTTTTT
CASSQGQNTGELFF
>TRBV19|TRBJ2-2|-|-
TGTGCCAGTAGTATTGGGGGGGAGCTGTTTTTT
CASSIGGELFF
>TRBV6-1|TRBJ1-5|-|-
TGTGCCAGCAGTGAAGCAGATCTGCCCCAGCATTTT
CASSEADLPQHF
>TRBV14|TRBJ2-2|-|-
TGTGCCAGCAGCCATAGGCAGCACACCGGGGAGCTGTTTTTT
CASSHRQHTGELFF
>TRBV4-3|TRBJ1-4|-|-
TGCGCCAGCAGCCAACGCGGGGGGGGAGCTAATGAAAAACTGTTTTTT
CASSQRGGGANEKLFF
>TRBV13|TRBJ2-4|-|-
TGTGCCAGCAGCTTACGCACGAACTTGATAGCCAAAAACATTCAGTACTTC
CASSLRTNLIAKNIQYF
>TRBV4-1|TRBJ2-7|-|-
TGCGCCAGCAGCCAAGAGTTCAGGGAGTCCTACGAGCAGTACTTC
CASSQEFRESYEQYF
>TRBV7-9|TRBJ1-5|-|-
TGTGCCAGCAGCTTACTGAGTCAGCCCCAGCATTTT
CASSLLSQPQHF
>TRBV6-1|TRBJ1-4|-|-
TGTGCCACCCGCCGGCGGAGTGAAAAACTGTTTTTT
CATRRRSEKLFF
>TRBV30|TRBJ1-2|-|-
TGTGCCTGGCGGGGAGAGGCCCCCTATGGCTACACCTTC
CAWRGEAPYGYTF
>TRBV6-1|TRBJ2-7|-|-
TGTGCCAGCAGTGGATACTGGAGCTCCTACGAGCAGTACTTC
CASSGYWSSYEQYF
>TRBV15|TRBJ2-4|-|-
TGTGCCACCAGCCCCCGGAGGGGATCGAAAAACATTCAGTACTTC
CATSPRRGSKNIQYF
>TRBV7-3|TRBJ1-6|-|-
TGTGCCAGCAGATTAGACACTCGCTATAATTCACCCCTCCACTTT
CASRLDTRYNSPLHF
>TRBV28|TRBJ2-1|-|-
TGTGCCAGCAGCCCCCCTCGGCGGTACCTCTACAATGAGCAGTTCTTC
CASSPPRRYLYNEQFF
>TRBV30|TRBJ1-6|-|few
TGTGCCTGGGACCTGAAACTTAATTCACCCCTCCACTTT
CAWDLKLNSPLHF
>TRBV4-3|TRBJ2-2|TRBD2|-
TGCGCCAGCAGCCAATATCGGGGGGGCGCGAACACCGGGGAGCTGTTTTTT
CASSQYRGGANTGELFF
>TRBV7-9|TRBJ1-2|TRBD1|-
TGTGCCAGCACTCCGGACAGGGCCTATGGCTACACCTTC
CASTPDRAYGYTF
>TRBV7-6|TRBJ2-3|TRBD2|-
TGTGCCAGCAGCTCAGAGGCTAGCGGGGGGTTAGATACGCAGTATTTT
CASSSEASGGLDTQYF
>TRBV9|TRBJ2-7|TRBD2|medium-sized
TGTGCCAGCAGCGTAGGGCTAGCGGGGGCCTACGAGCAGTACTTC
CASSVGLAGAYEQYF
>TRBV11-1|TRBJ1-2|TRBD1|-
TGTGCCAGCAGCCCGGGACAGGGGTGGAATAACTATGGCTACACCTTC
CASSPGQGWNNYGYTF
>TRBV27|TRBJ1-2|TRBD1|-
TGTGCCAGCAGTTTAATGGGGACAGGGTTTGGCTACACCTTC
CASSLMGTGFGYTF
>TRBV7-2|TRBJ2-7|TRBD1|-
TGTGCCAGCAGCACGACAGGGGGCGGGTACGAGCAGTACTTC
CASSTTGGGYEQYF
>TRBV19|TRBJ2-1|TRBD2|-
TGTGCCAGTAGTATAGAGGAGGGAGGGAATGAGCAGTTCTTC
CASSIEEGGNEQFF
>TRBV2|TRBJ2-5|-|-
TGTGCCAGCAGTGTTTTTAGCCAAGAGACCCAGTACTTC
CASSVFSQETQYF
>TRBV29-1|TRBJ1-1|-|-
TGCAGCGTGGGGGTAGGGGGGAACACTGAAGCTTTCTTT
CSVGVGGNTEAFF